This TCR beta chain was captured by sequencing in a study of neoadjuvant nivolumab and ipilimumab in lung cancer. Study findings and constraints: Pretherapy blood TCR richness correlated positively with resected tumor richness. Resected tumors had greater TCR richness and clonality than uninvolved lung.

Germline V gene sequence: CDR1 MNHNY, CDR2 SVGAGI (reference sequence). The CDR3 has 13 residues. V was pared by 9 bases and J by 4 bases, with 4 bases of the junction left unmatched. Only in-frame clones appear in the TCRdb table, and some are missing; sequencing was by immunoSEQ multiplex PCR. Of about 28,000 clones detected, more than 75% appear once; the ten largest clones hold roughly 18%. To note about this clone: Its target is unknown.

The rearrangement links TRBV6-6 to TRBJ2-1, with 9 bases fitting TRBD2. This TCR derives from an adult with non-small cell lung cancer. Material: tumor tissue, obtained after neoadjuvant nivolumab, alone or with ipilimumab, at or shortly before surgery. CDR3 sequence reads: CASTAGGYNEQFF. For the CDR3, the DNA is TGTGCCAGTACAGCGGGGGGATACAATGAGCAGTTCTTC.